The present TCR beta chain was sequenced within a study of blood T cell repertoires in COVID-19. Overall study: From T cells, B-cell-depleted T cells, or PBMCs came the material, which was cDNA or gDNA.

Methods used by the authors: The authors estimated nucleated cell counts from reference gene primer amplification. TCRdb's table, derived via immunoSEQ multiplex PCR, lists solely in-frame clones and lacks some. For V, J and clone size, that table is used; D and trimming come from the DNA. The data show 450,000 or so clones, with about nine tenths seen just once and approximately 1.5% held by the top ten. Trimming removed 3 bases from V and 3 bases from J, with 21 bases in between. Germline V gives CDR1 SGHTA, CDR2 FQGNSA. This CDR3 region has 17 residues. This chain links TRBV7-2 with TRBJ2-7; TRBD2 is a possible D gene (5 bases). The sequence was obtained from a woman aged 40 to 49 with COVID-19, enrolled during active disease. Material for sequencing was peripheral blood. The CDR3 loop is CASSFPDVVGVGYEQYF. The DNA for the CDR3 is TGTGCCAGCAGCTTCCCGGACGTGGTCGGGGTTGGCTACGAGCAGTACTTC.